This T cell receptor beta chain stems from a study of OX40 agonist ivuxolimab in advanced cancers. Study-wide points: More expanded clones were found, on average, in CD8+ than in CD4+ T cells.

Trimming cost V 3 bases and J 2 bases, with 14 bases left between them. This CDR3 comprises 15 residues. Germline CDR1 LNHDA, CDR2 SQIVND (reference sequence). A note on this clone: Its antigen is currently unknown.

Sequencing used immunoSEQ multiplex PCR; TCRdb keeps in-frame clones, though not all of them. The sample has about 46,000 clones, 82% seen once; the top ten hold approximately 2%. This specimen consisted of CD4+ or CD8+ T cells sorted from blood, obtained in a trial of the OX40 agonist ivuxolimab. The J gene is TRBJ2-7, the V gene TRBV19; maybe TRBD1 (6 bases). This clonotype was obtained from an adult with an advanced solid tumor such as melanoma, head and neck, liver or kidney cancer. CDR3 sequence (DNA): TGTGCCAGTAGTATGGGACACCAAGGGACCTACGAGCAGTACTTC. Its protein product is CASSMGHQGTYEQYF.